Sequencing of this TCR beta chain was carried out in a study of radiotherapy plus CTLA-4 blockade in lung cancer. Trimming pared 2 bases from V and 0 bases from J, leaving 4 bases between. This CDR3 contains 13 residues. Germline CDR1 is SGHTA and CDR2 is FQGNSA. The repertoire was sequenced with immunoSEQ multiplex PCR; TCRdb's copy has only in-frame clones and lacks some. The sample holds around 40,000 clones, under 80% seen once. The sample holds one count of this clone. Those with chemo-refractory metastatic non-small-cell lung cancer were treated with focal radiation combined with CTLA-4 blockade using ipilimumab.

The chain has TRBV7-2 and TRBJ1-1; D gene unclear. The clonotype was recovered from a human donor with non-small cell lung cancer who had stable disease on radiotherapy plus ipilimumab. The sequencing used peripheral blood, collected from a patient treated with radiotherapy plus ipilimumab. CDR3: CASSLYMNTEAFF. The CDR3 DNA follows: TGTGCCAGCAGCTTATATATGAACACTGAAGCTTTCTTT.